Below are 5 T cell receptor beta chains sequenced from a single sample in a study of human T cells and chemical hapten exposure. Stated time point: patch test 1, 2 weeks after DPC sensitization. Documented treatment: therapeutic diphenylcyclopropenone sensitization with weekly scalp DPC. Total RNA was extracted from unfractionated whole blood. TCRdb reprocessed the RACE reads via MiXCR and lists one record per CDR3 protein. The sample contains roughly 50,000 distinct CDR3 sequences, approximately 10% of which appear only once. Sequenced here: whole blood, sampled in connection with sensitization to the hapten diphenylcyclopropenone (DPC). The receptors here all came from a woman in her thirties or forties with alopecia areata. Some clones in this sample may be carry-over from other donors' samples.

The chain links TRBV11-2 to TRBJ2-7; TRBD2 agrees at 7 bases. This CDR3 contains 16 residues. With V trimmed by 5 bases and J by 2 bases, 12 bases remained unmatched. Germline CDR1 reads SGHAT; CDR2 reads FQNNGV. CDR3 in DNA: TGTGCCAGCAGCAGTCCGCCGAACGGGAGGACCTACGAGCAGTACTTC. Translation gives CASSSPPNGRTYEQYF.

The V call is TRBV3-1, the J call TRBJ1-1; a possible D gene is TRBD1 (5 bases). In germline, CDR1 is LGHDT, CDR2 YNNKEL (reference sequence). The CDR3 loop spans 15 amino acids. Trimming shortened V by 3 bases and J by 5 bases, and 16 bases separated the two germline ends. CDR3 DNA sequence: TGTGCCAGCAGCCATTCCAGGGCCAAGGGGACTGAAGCTTTCTTT. It is translated as CASSHSRAKGTEAFF.

Only a few counts were recorded for this clonotype. This sequence joins TRBV6-5 and TRBJ2-5, with 10 bases lining up with TRBD2. The length of the CDR3 is 13 residues. V shed 0 bases and J 13 bases; nucleotides not matched to a gene: 5. Germline loops: CDR1 MNHEY, CDR2 SVGAGI. The CDR3 is CASSYSAGTSVYF. In nucleotides, the CDR3 is TGTGCCAGCAGTTACTCTGCCGGGACTAGCGTGTACTTC.

In this sample, this clonotype turned up many times. The rearrangement links TRBV20-1 to TRBJ1-1; no clear D gene. Germline V CDR1 and CDR2: DFQATT, SNEGSKA (reference sequence). This CDR3 is built from 11 residues. V lost 5 bases, J lost 8 bases, and 12 bases lay in between. The CDR3 loop is CSAYQTREAFF. The DNA for the CDR3 is TGCAGTGCTTATCAAACGAGGGAAGCTTTCTTT.

This clonotype has just a few counts. The gene calls are TRBV7-2 and TRBJ1-5, with D maybe TRBD1 (5 bases). V gave up 1 base and J gave up 0 bases, with 10 bases separating them. Per the germline V gene, CDR1 is SGHTA and CDR2 is FQGNSA. This CDR3 is 16 amino acids long. The CDR3 spells CASSLGTPFSNQPQHF. The CDR3 DNA is TGTGCCAGCAGCTTAGGGACACCCTTTAGCAATCAGCCCCAGCATTTT. Variable domain in full (rest from reference TRBV7-2 and TRBJ1-5): GAGVSQSPSNKVTEKGKDVELRCDPISGHTALYWYRQSLGQGLEFLIYFQGNSAPDKSGLPSDRFSAERTGGSVSTLTIQRTQQEDSAVYLCASSLGTPFSNQPQHFGDGTRLSIL.